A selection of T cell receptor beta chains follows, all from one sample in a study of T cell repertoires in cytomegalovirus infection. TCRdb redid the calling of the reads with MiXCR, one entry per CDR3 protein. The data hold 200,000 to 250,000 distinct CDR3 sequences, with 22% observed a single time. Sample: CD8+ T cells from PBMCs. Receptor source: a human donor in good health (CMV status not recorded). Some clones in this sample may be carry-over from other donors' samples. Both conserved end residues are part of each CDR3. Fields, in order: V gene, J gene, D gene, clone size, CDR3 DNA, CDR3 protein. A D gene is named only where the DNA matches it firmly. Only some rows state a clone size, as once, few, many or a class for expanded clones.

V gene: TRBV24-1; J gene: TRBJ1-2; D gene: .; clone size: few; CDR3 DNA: TGTGCCACCAGTGATTCCACGCCCTATGGCTACACCTTC; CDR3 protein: CATSDSTPYGYTF
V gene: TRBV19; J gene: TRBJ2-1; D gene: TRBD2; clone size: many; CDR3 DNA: TGTGCCAGTAGTATGGGAGGGAGCAATGAGCAGTTCTTC; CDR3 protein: CASSMGGSNEQFF
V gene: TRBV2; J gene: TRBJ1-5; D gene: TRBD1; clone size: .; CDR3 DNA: TGTGCCAGCAGCGACGACAGGGATAGGCTTTTGGGGCAGCCCCAGCATTTT; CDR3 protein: CASSDDRDRLLGQPQHF
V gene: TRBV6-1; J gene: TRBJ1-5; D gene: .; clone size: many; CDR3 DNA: TGTGCCAGCAGTCCCTGGGCAGGCAATCAGCCCCAGCATTTT; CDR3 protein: CASSPWAGNQPQHF
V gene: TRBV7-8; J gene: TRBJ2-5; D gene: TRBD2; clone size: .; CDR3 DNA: TGTGCCAGCAGCCCGGGGGGTCAGCACCAAGAGACCCAGTACTTC; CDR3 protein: CASSPGGQHQETQYF
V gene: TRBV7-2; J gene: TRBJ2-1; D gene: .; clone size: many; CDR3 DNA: TGTGCCAGCAGCAACACCTATGAGCAGTTCTTC; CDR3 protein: CASSNTYEQFF
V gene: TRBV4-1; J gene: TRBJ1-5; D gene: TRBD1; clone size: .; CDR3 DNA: TGCGCCAGCAGCCAACCAGGGGGCTACAATCAGCCCCAGCATTTT; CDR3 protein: CASSQPGGYNQPQHF
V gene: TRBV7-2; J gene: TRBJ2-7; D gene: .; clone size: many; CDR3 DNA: TGTGCCAGCAGCTTAGCCAGGGGACCCTACGAGCAGTACTTC; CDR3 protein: CASSLARGPYEQYF
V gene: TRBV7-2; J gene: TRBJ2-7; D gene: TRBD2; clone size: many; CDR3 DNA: TGTGCCAGCAGCTTTTTTAGCGGGGGGCTCGACGAGCAGTACTTC; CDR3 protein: CASSFFSGGLDEQYF
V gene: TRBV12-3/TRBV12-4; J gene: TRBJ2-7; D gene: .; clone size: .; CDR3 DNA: TGTGCCAGCAGTGTCACAGGGACCGAGCAGTACTTC; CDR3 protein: CASSVTGTEQYF
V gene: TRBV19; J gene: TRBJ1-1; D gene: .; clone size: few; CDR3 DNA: TGTGCCAGTAGTATGGGTCCCGGCACTGAAGCTTTCTTT; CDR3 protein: CASSMGPGTEAFF
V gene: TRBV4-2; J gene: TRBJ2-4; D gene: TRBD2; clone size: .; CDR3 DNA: TGTGCCAGCAGTCTTAGCGGGGAAGGCTTAATAATAGCCAAAAACATTCAGTACTTC; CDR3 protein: CASSLSGEGLIIAKNIQYF
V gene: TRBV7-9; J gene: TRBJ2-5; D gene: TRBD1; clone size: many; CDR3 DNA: TGTGCCAGCAGCTTAGCCCCAGGACAGGGGATAGAGACCCAGTACTTC; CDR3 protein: CASSLAPGQGIETQYF
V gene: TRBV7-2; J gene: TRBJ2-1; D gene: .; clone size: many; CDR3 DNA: TGTGCCAGCAGCTTAGATCTCGTCCCTTCCTCGAATGAGCAGTTCTTC; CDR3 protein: CASSLDLVPSSNEQFF
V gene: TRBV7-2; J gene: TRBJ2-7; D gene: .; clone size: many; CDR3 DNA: TGTGCCAGCAGCTTAACTCAGTACGCGGACCTTCCCTACGAGCAGTACTTC; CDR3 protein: CASSLTQYADLPYEQYF